This TCR beta chain was profiled in a study of blood T cell repertoires in COVID-19. From germline, CDR1 is GTSNPN and CDR2 SVGIG (reference sequence). The ends were cut back, 4 bases at V and 0 bases at J, with 13 bases in the middle. This CDR3 has 14 residues. Produced via immunoSEQ multiplex PCR; TCRdb's table is partial and in-frame only. The sample holds around 300,000 clones, roughly 90% seen once. This clone has more than one count but fewer than ten. This receptor was taken from a woman aged 18-29 years with acute COVID-19. The source material was PBMCs or T cells enriched from blood (not recorded which). The gene calls are TRBV30 and TRBJ2-7; tentatively, D is TRBD2 (5 bases). Here the CDR3 reads CAWMVGGYSYEQYF. The CDR3 DNA follows: TGTGCCTGGATGGTGGGCGGGTACTCCTACGAGCAGTACTTC.